This T cell receptor (beta chain) was documented in a study of blood T cell repertoires in COVID-19. Study-wide background: The United States, Italy and Spain supplied acute and convalescent COVID-19 samples. Nucleic acid was either cDNA or gDNA, and it came from T cells, B-cell-depleted T cells, or PBMCs.

Authors' analysis steps: Estimated nucleated cell counts came from reference gene primer amplification. Clones were read by immunoSEQ multiplex PCR, and TCRdb kept only the in-frame ones, dropping some. V and J calls and clone size are those listed in that table; D and trimming were worked out from the DNA. The repertoire holds 150,000 to 200,000 clones, with about 81% as singletons. Recruited during active infection, patients (from Seattle) were subsequently followed longitudinally. Per germline, CDR1 MNHEY and CDR2 SVGEGT. There are 14 residues in the CDR3. V dropped 0 bases and J dropped 8; count of bases not matched to a gene: 6.

This TCR was recovered from a woman at least 80 years old with COVID-19, enrolled during active disease. This rearrangement joins TRBV6-2 or TRBV6-3 to TRBJ1-1, with TRBD1 matching 7 bases. The specimen sequenced was peripheral blood. DNA of the CDR3: TGTGCCAGCAGTTACTCCGAACGGGACAGCGAAGCTTTCTTT. Amino acids: CASSYSERDSEAFF.